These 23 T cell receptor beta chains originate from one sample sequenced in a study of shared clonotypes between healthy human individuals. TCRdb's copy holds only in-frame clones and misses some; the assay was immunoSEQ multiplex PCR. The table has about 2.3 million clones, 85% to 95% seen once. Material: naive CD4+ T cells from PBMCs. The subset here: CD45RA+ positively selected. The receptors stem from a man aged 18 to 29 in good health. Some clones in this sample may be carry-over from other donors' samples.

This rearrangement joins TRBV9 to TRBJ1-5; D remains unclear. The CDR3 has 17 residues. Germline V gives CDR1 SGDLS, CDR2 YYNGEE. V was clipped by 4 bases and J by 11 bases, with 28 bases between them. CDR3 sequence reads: CASSRPSVLLAYSAQHF. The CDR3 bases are TGTGCCAGCAGCCGGCCCTCCGTTCTCCTTGCTTATTCGGCCCAGCATTTT.

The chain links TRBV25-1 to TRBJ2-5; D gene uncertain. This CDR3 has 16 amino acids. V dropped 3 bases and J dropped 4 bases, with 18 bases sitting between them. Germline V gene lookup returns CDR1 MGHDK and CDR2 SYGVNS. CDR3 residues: CASSDRDKGYAETQYF. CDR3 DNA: TGTGCCAGCAGTGACCGAGATAAGGGATATGCAGAGACCCAGTACTTC. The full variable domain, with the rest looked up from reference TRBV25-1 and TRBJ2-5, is EADIYQTPRYLVIGTGKKITLECSQTMGHDKMYWYQQDPGMELHLIHYSYGVNSTEKGDLSSESTVSRIRTEHFPLTLESARPSHTSQYLCASSDRDKGYAETQYFGPGTRLLVL.

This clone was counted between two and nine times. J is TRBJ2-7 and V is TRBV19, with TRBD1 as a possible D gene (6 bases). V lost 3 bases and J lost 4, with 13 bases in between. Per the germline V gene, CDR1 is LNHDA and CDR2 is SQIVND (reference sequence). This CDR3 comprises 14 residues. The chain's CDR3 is CASSIRGNQYEQYF. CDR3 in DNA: TGTGCCAGTAGTATCAGGGGAAATCAGTACGAGCAGTACTTC.

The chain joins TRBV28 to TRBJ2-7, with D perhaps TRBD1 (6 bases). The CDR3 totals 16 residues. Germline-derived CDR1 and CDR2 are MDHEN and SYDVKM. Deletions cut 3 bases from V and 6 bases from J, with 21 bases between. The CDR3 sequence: CASSFPLDRSRPEQYF. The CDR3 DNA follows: TGTGCCAGCAGTTTTCCCTTGGACAGATCACGGCCCGAGCAGTACTTC.

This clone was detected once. The DNA for the CDR3 is TGTGCCAGCAGTCTCTCGCCGAACACTGAAGCTTTCTTT. Translating it yields CASSLSPNTEAFF. V gene TRBV6-6 combines with J gene TRBJ1-1, with unresolved D. The germline V gene has CDR1 MNHNY and CDR2 SVGAGI (reference sequence). The CDR3 loop spans 13 amino acids. With 5 bases removed from V and 1 base from J, the gap between germline ends came to 8 bases.

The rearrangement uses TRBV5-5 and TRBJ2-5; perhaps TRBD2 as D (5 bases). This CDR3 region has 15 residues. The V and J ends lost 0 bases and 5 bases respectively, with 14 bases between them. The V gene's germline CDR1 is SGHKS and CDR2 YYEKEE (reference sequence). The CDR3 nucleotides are TGTGCCAGCAGCTTGGCAGCTGTGGGCGGGGAGACCCAGTACTTC. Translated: CASSLAAVGGETQYF.

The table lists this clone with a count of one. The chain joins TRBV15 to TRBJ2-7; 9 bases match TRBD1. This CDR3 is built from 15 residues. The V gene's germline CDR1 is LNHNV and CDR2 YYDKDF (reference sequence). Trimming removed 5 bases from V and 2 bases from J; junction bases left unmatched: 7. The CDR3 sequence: CATSRSRDRAYEQYF. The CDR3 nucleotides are TGTGCCACCAGCCGGTCCCGGGACAGGGCCTACGAGCAGTACTTC.

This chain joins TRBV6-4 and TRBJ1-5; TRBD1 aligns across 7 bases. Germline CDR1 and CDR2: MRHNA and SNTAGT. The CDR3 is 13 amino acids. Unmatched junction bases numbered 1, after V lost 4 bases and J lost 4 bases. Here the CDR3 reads CASSAQGNQPQHF. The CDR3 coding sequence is TGTGCCAGCAGTGCACAGGGGAATCAGCCCCAGCATTTT.

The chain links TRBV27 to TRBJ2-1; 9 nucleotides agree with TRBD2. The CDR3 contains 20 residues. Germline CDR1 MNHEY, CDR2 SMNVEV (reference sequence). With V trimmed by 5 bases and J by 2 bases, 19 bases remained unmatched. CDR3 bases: TGTGCCAGCAGTCCACGACTAGCGGTCCGTGTTGTGAGGACCTACAATGAGCAGTTCTTC. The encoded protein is CASSPRLAVRVVRTYNEQFF.

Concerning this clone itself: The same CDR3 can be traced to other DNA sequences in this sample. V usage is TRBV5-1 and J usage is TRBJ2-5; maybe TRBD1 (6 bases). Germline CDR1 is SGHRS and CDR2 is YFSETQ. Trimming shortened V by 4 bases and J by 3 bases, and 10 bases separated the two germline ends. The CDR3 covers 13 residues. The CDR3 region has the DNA TGCGCCAGCAGCCTACAGGGTAAAGAGACCCAGTACTTC. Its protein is CASSLQGKETQYF.

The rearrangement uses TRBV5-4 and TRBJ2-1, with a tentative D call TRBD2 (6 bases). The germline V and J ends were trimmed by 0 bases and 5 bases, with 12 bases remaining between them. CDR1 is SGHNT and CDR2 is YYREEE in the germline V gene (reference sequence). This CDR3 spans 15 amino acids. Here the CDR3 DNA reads TGTGCCAGCAGCTTGGTGTGGGAGGTAGACAATGAGCAGTTCTTC. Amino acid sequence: CASSLVWEVDNEQFF.

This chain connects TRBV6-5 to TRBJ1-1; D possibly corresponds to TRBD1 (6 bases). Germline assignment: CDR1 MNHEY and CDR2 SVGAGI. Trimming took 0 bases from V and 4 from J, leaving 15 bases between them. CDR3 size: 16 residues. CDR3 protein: CASSYSPVQGSTEAFF. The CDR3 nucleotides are TGTGCCAGCAGTTACTCCCCAGTACAGGGCTCCACTGAAGCTTTCTTT.

Here the CDR3 reads CASRTGTGGDTQYF. As DNA, the CDR3 is TGCGCCAGCAGGACCGGGACAGGGGGAGATACGCAGTATTTT. The chain uses TRBV10-2 and TRBJ2-3; 11 bases agree with TRBD1. The CDR3 length is 14 residues. Germline CDR1 WSHSY, CDR2 SAAADI. J gave up 5 bases and V 6 bases, and 4 bases lay outside the gene matches.

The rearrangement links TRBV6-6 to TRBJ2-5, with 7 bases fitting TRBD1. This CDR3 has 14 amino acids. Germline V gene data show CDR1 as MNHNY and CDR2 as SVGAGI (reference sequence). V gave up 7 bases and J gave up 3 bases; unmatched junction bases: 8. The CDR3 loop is CASIPKGTEETQYF. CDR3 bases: TGTGCCAGCATCCCGAAAGGGACAGAAGAGACCCAGTACTTC.

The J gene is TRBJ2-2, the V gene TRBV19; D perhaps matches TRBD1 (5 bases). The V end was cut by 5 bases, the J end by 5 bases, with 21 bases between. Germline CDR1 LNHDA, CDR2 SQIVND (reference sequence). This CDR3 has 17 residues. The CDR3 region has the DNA TGTGCCAGTAGTTCACGACCGCCAGGGCGGCGAACCGGGGAGCTGTTTTTT. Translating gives CASSSRPPGRRTGELFF.

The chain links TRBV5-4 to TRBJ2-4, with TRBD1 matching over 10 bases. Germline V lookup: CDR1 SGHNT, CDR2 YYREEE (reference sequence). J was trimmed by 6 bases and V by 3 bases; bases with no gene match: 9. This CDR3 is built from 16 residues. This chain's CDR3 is CASSWASTGGGNIQYF. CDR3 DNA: TGTGCCAGCAGCTGGGCCTCGACAGGGGGCGGAAACATTCAGTACTTC.

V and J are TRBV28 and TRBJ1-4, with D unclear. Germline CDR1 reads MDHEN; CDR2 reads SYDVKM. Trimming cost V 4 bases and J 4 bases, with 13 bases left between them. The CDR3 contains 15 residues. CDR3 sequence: CASSSLPRLNEKLFF. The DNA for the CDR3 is TGTGCCAGCAGTTCCCTCCCGAGGCTTAATGAAAAACTGTTTTTT. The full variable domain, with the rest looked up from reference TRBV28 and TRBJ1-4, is DVKVTQSSRYLVKRTGEKVFLECVQDMDHENMFWYRQDPGLGLRLIYFSYDVKMKEKGDIPEGYSVSREKKERFSLILESASTNQTSMYLCASSSLPRLNEKLFFGSGTQLSVL.

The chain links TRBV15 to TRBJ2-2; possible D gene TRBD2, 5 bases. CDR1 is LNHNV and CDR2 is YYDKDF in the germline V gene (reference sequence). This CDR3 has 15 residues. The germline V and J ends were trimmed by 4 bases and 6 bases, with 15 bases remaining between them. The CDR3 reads CATSKALGAAGELFF. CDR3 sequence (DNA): TGTGCCACCAGCAAGGCTTTGGGAGCCGCCGGGGAGCTGTTTTTT. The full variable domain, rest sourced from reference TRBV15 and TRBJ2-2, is DAMVIQNPRYQVTQFGKPVTLSCSQTLNHNVMYWYQQKSSQAPKLLFHYYDKDFNNEADTPDNFQSRRPNTSFCFLDIRSPGLGDTAMYLCATSKALGAAGELFFGEGSRLTVL.

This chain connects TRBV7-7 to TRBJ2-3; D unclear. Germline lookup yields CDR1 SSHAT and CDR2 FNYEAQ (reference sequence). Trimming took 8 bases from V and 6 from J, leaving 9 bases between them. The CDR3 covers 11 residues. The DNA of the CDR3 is TGTGCCAGCCCCCCCCGGGATACGCAGTATTTT. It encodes CASPPRDTQYF.

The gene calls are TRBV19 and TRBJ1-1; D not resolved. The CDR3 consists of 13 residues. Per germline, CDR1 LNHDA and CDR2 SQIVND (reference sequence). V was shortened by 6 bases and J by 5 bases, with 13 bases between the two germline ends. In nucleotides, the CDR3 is TGTGCCAGTAGGTCTCGCCCTCAAACTGAAGCTTTCTTT. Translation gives CASRSRPQTEAFF.

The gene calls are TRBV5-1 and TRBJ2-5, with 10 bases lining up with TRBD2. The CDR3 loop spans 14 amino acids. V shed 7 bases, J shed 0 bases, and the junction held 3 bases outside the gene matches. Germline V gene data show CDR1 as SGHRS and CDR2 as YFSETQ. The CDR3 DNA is TGCGCCAGCCGGACTAGCGGTCACCAAGAGACCCAGTACTTC. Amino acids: CASRTSGHQETQYF.

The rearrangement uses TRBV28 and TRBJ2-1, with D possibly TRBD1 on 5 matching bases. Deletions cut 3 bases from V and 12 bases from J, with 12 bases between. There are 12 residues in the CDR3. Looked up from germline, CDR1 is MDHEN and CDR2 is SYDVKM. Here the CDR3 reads CASSFPGYGQFF. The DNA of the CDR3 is TGTGCCAGCAGTTTCCCAGGGTATGGGCAGTTCTTC.

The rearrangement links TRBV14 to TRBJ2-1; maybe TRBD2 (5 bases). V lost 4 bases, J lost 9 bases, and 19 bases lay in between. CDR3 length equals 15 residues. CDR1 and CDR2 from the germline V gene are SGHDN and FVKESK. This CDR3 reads CASSLDGLFVGEQFF. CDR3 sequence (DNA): TGTGCCAGCAGCCTCGACGGACTCTTTGTTGGTGAGCAGTTCTTC.